This T cell receptor beta chain was captured in a study of T cell responses to AZD1222 COVID-19 vaccine (dated by TCRdb to about 2021). A note on the overall study: TCR sequencing was performed for 230 to 250 trial participants, of whom some 200 were given two doses of AZD1222 and around 25 were given two doses of MenACWY control vaccine. Trial participants were enrolled by age into 18-55, 56-69 and 70-plus year subgroups, with approximately 150, 28 and 58 TCR-sequenced participants respectively.

Beyond this particular receptor, the publication reports: Reportedly, close to half of the unique spike-specific TCRs recognized epitopes lying outside the regions that are mutated in the B.1.351 and B.1.1.7 variants. Conclusions about previously exposed vaccinees were limited because only 5 or 6 AZD1222 recipients were SARS-CoV-2 seropositive at baseline. The vaccine-associated CD4 TCRs covered the entire spike protein, and the dominant responses fell in regions 160-218 and 743-854. Participants were mostly white British, with more females than males. The authors suggested clonal diversity may have been underestimated. Because no day 14 peak-response samples were available, repertoires were characterized only after the peak T cell response. A significant rise in spike-specific TCR breadth and depth was observed after two AZD1222 doses relative to day 0 and relative to MenACWY recipients. The 56-69-year group was small, and its depth increase did not reach significance, likely because of low power.

In light of the paper, this sample's time point label describes: about 28 days (+/-7) after the second vaccine dose. AZD1222 recipients given second doses at about 4 weeks or at about 12 weeks were pooled, since spike-specific TCR depth and breadth were not found to differ between the two schedules. Vaccinee samples were obtained from the UK trials COV001 and COV002, which included a single-blind randomized controlled phase 2/3 trial of AZD1222 (ChAdOx1 nCoV-19) in healthy adults. For TCRbeta chain sequencing, PBMC samples from trial participants were taken at day 0 and at day 28 after the second dose. To note about this clone: What this receptor recognizes is not known. Base qualities are not provided; no much larger clone lies one nucleotide away.

The CDR3 regions of human TCRbeta chains were analyzed by immunosequencing. Per the source publication's procedure: Repertoire TCRs were checked for matches against a reference library of SARS-CoV-2-specific TCRs that had been generated using the MIRA antigen-specificity platform. Breadth was defined as the fraction of unique TCRs that were SARS-CoV-2-associated, and depth was defined as the fraction of total T cells that were SARS-CoV-2-associated. Using the MIRA data, each spike-specific TCR was mapped to the spike region that the TCR reacts to and placed in a CD4 or CD8 class. Log10-transformed breadth and depth values were compared by one-way ANOVA with Sidak's multiple comparisons tests. What TCRdb holds here is the immuneACCESS table cut down to in-frame rearrangements. Part of the clones is not present; checked against another copy, under half of the missing clones reflect an unresolved V gene, and the others are unexplained. Clonal size and the V and J genes are those of that table, whereas D and trimming came from the DNA. In this sample the table shows 150,000 or so clones, 90% to 95% of which occur a single time. The ten largest account for about 1% of the sample.

Trimming costs V 2 bases and J 5 bases, and their ends lie 12 bases apart. The CDR3 runs 14 residues from the cysteine to the phenylalanine. The read is trimmed to its CDR3 DNA, 42 bases read in frame from base 1. According to the germline V gene, CDR1 reads ENHRY and CDR2 reads SYGVKD. Sequencing used peripheral blood, obtained 28 days after the second AZD1222 dose. This sequence was found in an adult who received the AZD1222 COVID-19 vaccine. This sequence uses TRBV10-3 and TRBJ1-2; there is no confident call for the D gene. Here is the DNA: TGTGCCATCAGTGAGGAGGCAGGCGTTTATGGCTACACCTTC. This translates into CAISEEAGVYGYTF.